A selection of T cell receptor beta chains follows, all from one sample in a study of Graves' ophthalmopathy and Graves' hyperthyroidism. TCRdb fed the multiplex PCR reads into MiXCR, producing one record per CDR3 protein. The data show a few hundred thousand distinct CDR3 sequences, approximately 20% seen once. The sample taken for sequencing was peripheral blood. The receptors shown here come from a woman younger than 30 with Graves' ophthalmopathy. Each CDR3 is given with its conserved first and last residue. A D gene is named only where the DNA matches it firmly. Size is omitted from some rows. Given values are once, few, many or a class for expanded clones.

v_gene,j_gene,abundance,d_gene,CDR3aa,CDR3nt
TRBV12-3/TRBV12-4,TRBJ2-5,many,TRBD2,CASSPKGLAGQETQYF,TGTGCCAGCAGTCCCAAAGGACTAGCGGGGCAAGAGACCCAGTACTTC
TRBV15,TRBJ2-2,.,TRBD2,CATSSGGDGELFF,TGTGCCACCAGCTCGGGGGGAGACGGGGAGCTGTTTTTT
TRBV30,TRBJ2-5,many,.,CAWSVHGEEETQYF,TGTGCCTGGAGTGTACACGGAGAGGAGGAGACCCAGTACTTC
TRBV27,TRBJ1-5,many,.,CASSLGVSNQPQHF,TGTGCCAGCAGTTTGGGAGTAAGCAATCAGCCCCAGCATTTT
TRBV18,TRBJ1-1,.,.,CASSPVRVNTEAFF,TGTGCCAGCTCCCCCGTTCGGGTGAACACTGAAGCTTTCTTT
TRBV28,TRBJ1-5,.,.,CASSSFGQPHYF,TGTGCCAGCAGTTCCTTCGGGCAGCCCCACTATTTT
TRBV20-1,TRBJ2-7,many,.,CSASSPSDYYEQYF,TGCAGTGCTAGCTCCCCTAGCGACTACTACGAGCAGTACTTC
TRBV27,TRBJ1-6,many,.,CASSLIGAGYNSPLHF,TGTGCCAGCAGTTTAATTGGGGCAGGGTATAATTCACCCCTCCACTTT
TRBV28,TRBJ2-5,once,.,CATTGLQETQYF,TGTGCCACCACGGGACTCCAAGAGACCCAGTACTTC
TRBV11-2,TRBJ1-6,many,.,CASSRERRDIFGANSPLHF,TGTGCCAGCAGCCGAGAACGACGGGACATCTTTGGGGCTAATTCACCCCTCCACTTT
TRBV27,TRBJ1-6,many,TRBD1,CASSYWTGNNSPLHF,TGTGCCAGCAGTTATTGGACAGGAAATAATTCACCCCTCCACTTT
TRBV15,TRBJ2-7,many,.,CATSRAGEVKAARIF,TGTGCCACCAGCAGAGCGGGGGAGGTAAAAGCGGCCCGGATCTTC
TRBV6-5,TRBJ2-7,many,.,CASSSSGSGYEQYF,TGTGCCAGCTCCTCGTCGGGCAGTGGCTACGAGCAGTACTTC
TRBV6-2/TRBV6-3,TRBJ2-7,many,TRBD2,CASSSIRSGGFDEQYF,TGTGCCAGCAGCTCAATCCGCTCCGGGGGGTTCGACGAGCAGTACTTC
TRBV7-9,TRBJ2-5,many,TRBD1,CASSLAPTGVETQYF,TGTGCCAGCAGCTTAGCCCCGACAGGGGTCGAGACCCAGTACTTC
TRBV12-3/TRBV12-4,TRBJ2-7,many,TRBD2,CASQWGLAGFSYEQYF,TGTGCCAGCCAGTGGGGACTAGCGGGGTTCTCCTACGAGCAGTACTTC
TRBV6-1,TRBJ2-7,once,.,CASESTTYEQYF,TGTGCCAGCGAATCGACCACCTACGAGCAGTACTTC
TRBV25-1,TRBJ1-1,many,.,CASSELDRLNTEAFF,TGTGCCAGCAGTGAATTGGACCGATTGAACACTGAAGCTTTCTTT
TRBV2,TRBJ1-3,many,.,CASISSGTPRSGNTIYF,TGTGCCAGCATTTCGTCCGGGACACCTCGCTCTGGAAACACCATATATTTT
TRBV7-9,TRBJ2-7,many,TRBD1,CASSSTGTGFYEQYF,TGTGCCAGCAGCAGTACCGGGACAGGGTTCTACGAGCAGTACTTC
TRBV6-8,TRBJ2-4,many,.,CASSYLPARVAKNIQYF,TGTGCCAGCAGTTACCTACCGGCTAGGGTAGCCAAAAACATTCAGTACTTC
TRBV28,TRBJ1-5,many,TRBD1,CASSPIQGAGQPQHF,TGTGCCAGCAGCCCTATTCAGGGGGCAGGACAGCCCCAGCATTTT
TRBV7-2,TRBJ2-7,many,.,CASSLVVGASPYEQYF,TGTGCCAGCAGCTTAGTTGTAGGGGCGTCCCCCTACGAGCAGTACTTC
TRBV5-1,TRBJ1-1,.,.,CASSPPSPGNTEAFF,TGCGCCAGCAGCCCCCCTTCTCCGGGGAACACTGAAGCTTTCTTT
TRBV5-6,TRBJ2-7,many,.,CASSLGQRGDEQYF,TGTGCCAGCAGCTTGGGACAGAGGGGCGACGAGCAGTACTTC
TRBV2,TRBJ2-7,many,TRBD1,CASSDDRDFVRISYEQYF,TGTGCCAGCAGTGACGACAGGGATTTCGTACGTATTTCTTACGAGCAGTACTTC
TRBV3-1,TRBJ2-2,few,TRBD1,CASSQTGQGAKVTGELFF,TGTGCCAGCAGCCAAACCGGACAGGGGGCGAAGGTCACCGGGGAGCTGTTTTTT
TRBV6-2/TRBV6-3,TRBJ2-7,.,.,CASSSPGQSPYEQYF,TGTGCCAGCAGTTCCCCTGGTCAATCCCCTTACGAGCAGTACTTC
TRBV29-1,TRBJ1-1,many,.,CSVDPYWGENTEAFF,TGCAGCGTTGACCCCTACTGGGGAGAGAACACTGAAGCTTTCTTT
TRBV11-2,TRBJ1-2,many,.,CASSRNHGLTGGDGYTF,TGTGCCAGCAGTCGCAACCACGGGTTGACGGGGGGCGATGGCTACACCTTC
TRBV7-2,TRBJ2-5,many,.,CASSLPGSIRQETQYF,TGTGCCAGCAGCTTACCCGGGAGCATACGACAAGAGACCCAGTACTTC
TRBV6-1,TRBJ2-5,many,.,CASSGNYQETQYF,TGTGCCAGCAGTGGGAACTACCAAGAGACCCAGTACTTC
TRBV27,TRBJ2-2,.,.,CASSLASENTGELFF,TGTGCCAGCAGTCTGGCTAGCGAGAACACCGGGGAGCTGTTTTTT